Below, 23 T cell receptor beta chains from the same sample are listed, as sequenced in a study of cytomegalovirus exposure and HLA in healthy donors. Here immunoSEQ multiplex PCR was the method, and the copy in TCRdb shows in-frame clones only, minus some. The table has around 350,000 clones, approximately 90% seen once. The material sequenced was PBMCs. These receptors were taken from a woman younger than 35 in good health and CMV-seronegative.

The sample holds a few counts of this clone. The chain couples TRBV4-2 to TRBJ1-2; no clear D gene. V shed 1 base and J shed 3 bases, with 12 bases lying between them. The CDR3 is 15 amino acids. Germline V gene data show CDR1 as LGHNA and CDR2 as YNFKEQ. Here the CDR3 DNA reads TGTGCCAGCAGCCAAGTTAACGGAGGCCACTATGGCTACACCTTC. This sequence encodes CASSQVNGGHYGYTF.

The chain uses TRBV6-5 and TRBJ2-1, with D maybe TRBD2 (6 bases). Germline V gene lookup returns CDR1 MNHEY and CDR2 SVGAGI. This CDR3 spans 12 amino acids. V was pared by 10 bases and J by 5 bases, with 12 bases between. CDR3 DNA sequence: TGTGCCACGCGACTAGGAAACAATGAGCAGTTCTTC. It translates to CATRLGNNEQFF.

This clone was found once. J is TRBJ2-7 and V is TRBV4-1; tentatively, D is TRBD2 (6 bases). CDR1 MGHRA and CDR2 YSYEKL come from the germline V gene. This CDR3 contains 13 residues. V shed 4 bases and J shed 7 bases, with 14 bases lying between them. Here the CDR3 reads CASSPVLAREQYF. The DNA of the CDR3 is TGCGCCAGCAGCCCGGTACTAGCTCGAGAGCAGTACTTC.

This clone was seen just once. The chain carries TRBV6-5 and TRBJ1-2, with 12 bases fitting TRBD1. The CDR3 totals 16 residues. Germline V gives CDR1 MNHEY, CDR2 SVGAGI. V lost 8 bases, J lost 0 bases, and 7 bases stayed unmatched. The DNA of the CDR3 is TGTGCCAGCGGTTCGGGACAGGGGGCTGCTAACTATGGCTACACCTTC. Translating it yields CASGSGQGAANYGYTF.

The CDR3 spells CASTTDDIGLAGVTGELFF. The CDR3 DNA follows: TGTGCCAGCACGACTGATGATATCGGACTAGCGGGAGTAACAGGGGAGCTGTTTTTT. The rearrangement joins TRBV2 to TRBJ2-2, with 13 bases lining up with TRBD2. V lost 7 bases, J lost 8 bases, and 19 bases stayed unmatched. The CDR3 runs to 19 residues. Germline CDR1 is SNHLY and CDR2 is FYNNEI.

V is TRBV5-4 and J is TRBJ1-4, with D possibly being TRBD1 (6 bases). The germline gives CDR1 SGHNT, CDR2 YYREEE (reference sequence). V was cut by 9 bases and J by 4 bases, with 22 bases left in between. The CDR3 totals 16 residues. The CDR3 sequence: CATAAGGQPRNEKLFF. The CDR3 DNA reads TGTGCCACTGCCGCGGGGGGACAACCTCGTAATGAAAAACTGTTTTTT.

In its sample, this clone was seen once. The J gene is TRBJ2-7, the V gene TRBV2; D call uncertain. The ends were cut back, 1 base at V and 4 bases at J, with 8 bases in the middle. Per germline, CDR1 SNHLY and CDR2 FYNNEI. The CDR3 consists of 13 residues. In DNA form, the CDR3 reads TGTGCCAGCAGTGAAGATGCGGTATACGAGCAGTACTTC. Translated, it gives CASSEDAVYEQYF.

The CDR3 is CSVGAEIGQPQHF. The DNA for the CDR3 is TGCAGCGTGGGGGCGGAGATAGGACAGCCCCAGCATTTT. The V gene is TRBV29-1, the J gene TRBJ1-5; maybe TRBD1 (6 bases). V dropped 6 bases and J dropped 7 bases, with 16 bases sitting between them. The CDR3 covers 13 residues. The germline gives CDR1 SQVTM, CDR2 ANQGSEA.

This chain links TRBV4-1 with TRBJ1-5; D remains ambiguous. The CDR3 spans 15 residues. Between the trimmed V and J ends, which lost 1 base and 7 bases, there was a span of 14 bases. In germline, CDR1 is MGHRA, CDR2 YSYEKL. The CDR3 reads CASSQGSGVSQPQHF. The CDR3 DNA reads TGCGCCAGCAGCCAAGGGAGCGGGGTCAGCCAGCCCCAGCATTTT.

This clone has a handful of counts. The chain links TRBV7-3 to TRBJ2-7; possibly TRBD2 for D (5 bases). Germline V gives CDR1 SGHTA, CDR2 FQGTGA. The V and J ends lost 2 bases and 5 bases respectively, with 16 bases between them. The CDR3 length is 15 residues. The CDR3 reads CASSLGEGVVNEQYF. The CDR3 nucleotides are TGTGCCAGCAGCTTAGGAGAGGGAGTGGTGAACGAGCAGTACTTC.

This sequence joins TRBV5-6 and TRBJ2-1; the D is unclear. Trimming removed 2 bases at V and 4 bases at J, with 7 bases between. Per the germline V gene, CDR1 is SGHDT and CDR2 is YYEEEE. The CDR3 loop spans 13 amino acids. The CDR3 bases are TGTGCCAGCAGCTTTGGCCAGTACAATGAGCAGTTCTTC. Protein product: CASSFGQYNEQFF.

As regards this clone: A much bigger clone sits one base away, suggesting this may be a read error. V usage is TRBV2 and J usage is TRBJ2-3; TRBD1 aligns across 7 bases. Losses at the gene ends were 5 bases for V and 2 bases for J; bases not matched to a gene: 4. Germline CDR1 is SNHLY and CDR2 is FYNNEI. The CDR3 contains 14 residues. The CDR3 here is CASSYRGNTDTQYF. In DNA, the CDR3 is TGTGCCAGCAGTTACAGGGGAAACACAGATACGCAGTATTTT.

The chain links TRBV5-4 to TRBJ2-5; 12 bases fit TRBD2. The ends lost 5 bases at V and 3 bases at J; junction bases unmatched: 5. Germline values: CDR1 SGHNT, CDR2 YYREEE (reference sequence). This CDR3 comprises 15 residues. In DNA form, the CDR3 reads TGTGCCAGCAGAAGGTCTAGCGGGGGGGAAGAGACCCAGTACTTC. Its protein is CASRRSSGGEETQYF.

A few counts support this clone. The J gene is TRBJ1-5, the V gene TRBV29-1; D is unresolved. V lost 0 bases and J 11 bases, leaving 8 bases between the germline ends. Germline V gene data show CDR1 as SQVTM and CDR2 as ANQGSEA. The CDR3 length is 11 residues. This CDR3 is CSVEDLGAQHF. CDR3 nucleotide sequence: TGCAGCGTTGAAGATCTCGGAGCCCAGCATTTT.

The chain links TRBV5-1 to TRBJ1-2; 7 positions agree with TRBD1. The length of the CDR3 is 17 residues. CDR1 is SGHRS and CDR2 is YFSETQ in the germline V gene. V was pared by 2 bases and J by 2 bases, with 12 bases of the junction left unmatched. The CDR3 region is CASSFRQGLKRNYGYTF. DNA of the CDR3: TGCGCCAGCAGCTTCCGACAGGGCCTGAAGAGGAACTATGGCTACACCTTC.

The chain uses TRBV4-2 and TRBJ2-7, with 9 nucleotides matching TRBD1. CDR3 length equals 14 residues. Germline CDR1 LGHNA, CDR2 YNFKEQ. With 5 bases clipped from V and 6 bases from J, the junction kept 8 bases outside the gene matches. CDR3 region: CASSVPGQGSEQYF. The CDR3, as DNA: TGTGCCAGCAGCGTTCCGGGACAGGGATCCGAGCAGTACTTC.

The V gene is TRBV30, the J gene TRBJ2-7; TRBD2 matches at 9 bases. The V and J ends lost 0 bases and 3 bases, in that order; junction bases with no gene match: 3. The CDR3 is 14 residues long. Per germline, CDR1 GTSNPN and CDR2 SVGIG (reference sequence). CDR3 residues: CAWSVSSGNYEQYF. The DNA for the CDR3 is TGTGCCTGGAGTGTCTCTAGCGGGAACTACGAGCAGTACTTC.

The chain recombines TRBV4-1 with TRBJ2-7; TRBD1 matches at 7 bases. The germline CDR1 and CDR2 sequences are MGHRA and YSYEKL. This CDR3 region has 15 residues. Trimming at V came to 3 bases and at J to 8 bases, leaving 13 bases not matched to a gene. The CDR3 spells CASSQTGQSYEKQYF. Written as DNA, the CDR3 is TGCGCCAGCAGCCAGACGGGACAGAGCTACGAGAAGCAGTACTTC.

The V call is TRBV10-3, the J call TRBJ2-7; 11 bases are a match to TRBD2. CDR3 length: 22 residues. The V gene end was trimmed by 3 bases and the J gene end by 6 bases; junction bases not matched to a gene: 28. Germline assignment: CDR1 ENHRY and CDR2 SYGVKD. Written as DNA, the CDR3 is TGTGCCATCAGTGACCTCGGATACAAGACTAGCGGGAAAACTGCGGCGTCGGCCGAGCAGTACTTC. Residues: CAISDLGYKTSGKTAASAEQYF.

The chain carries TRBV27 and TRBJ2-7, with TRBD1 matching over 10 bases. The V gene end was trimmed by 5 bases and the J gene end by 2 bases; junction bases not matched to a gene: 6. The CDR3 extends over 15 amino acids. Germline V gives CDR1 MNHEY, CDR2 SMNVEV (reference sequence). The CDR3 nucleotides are TGTGCCAGCAGTGGACCGGGACAGGGGACCTACGAGCAGTACTTC. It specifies CASSGPGQGTYEQYF.

This chain's CDR3 is CASRPTDRAFSYEQYF. The CDR3 DNA follows: TGTGCAAGTCGCCCGACCGACAGGGCCTTTTCCTACGAGCAGTACTTC. This chain connects TRBV12-2 to TRBJ2-7; the D call in the table, TRBD1, was not verified against the DNA. TRBV12-2 is assigned pseudogene status. The CDR3 is 16 amino acids.

In DNA form, the CDR3 reads TGTGCCAGCAGCTATCCGTTAGCGGGAGGGTTAGTCAGTGAGCAGTTCTTC. It translates to CASSYPLAGGLVSEQFF. V usage is TRBV13 and J usage is TRBJ2-1; 11 nucleotides line up with TRBD2. The length of the CDR3 is 17 residues. V lost 4 bases to trimming and J lost 9 bases; unmatched junction nucleotides: 14. The V gene's germline CDR1 is PRHDT and CDR2 FYEKMQ (reference sequence).

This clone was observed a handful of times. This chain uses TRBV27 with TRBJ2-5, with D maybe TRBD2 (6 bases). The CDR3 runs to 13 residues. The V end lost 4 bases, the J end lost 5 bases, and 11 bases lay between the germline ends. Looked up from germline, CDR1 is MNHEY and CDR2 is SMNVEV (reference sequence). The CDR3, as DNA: TGTGCCAGCAGTTCCAGAAGCGGGGAGACCCAGTACTTC. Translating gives CASSSRSGETQYF.